The T cell receptor (beta chain) under discussion was sequenced for a study of cytomegalovirus exposure and HLA in healthy donors (dated 2017 in TCRdb). Describing the broader study: According to an earlier analysis of around 600 of the donors, about 170 million T cells yielded 120 million or so unique TCR beta sequences and about 300 Gb of sequence data. Donor age, sex, ethnicity and CMV serostatus were collected together with the repertoire data. To predict cytomegalovirus infection status, the study brought together high-throughput TCR immunosequencing, statistical association of individual TCRs with disease status, and machine learning. On average, over 200,000 unique TCR beta nucleotide sequences were sequenced per donor among roughly 430 genotyped donors of the cohort, with 15% to 20% of those sequences being non-productive. About five DR-DQ haplotypes were treated as single units for association and clustering because of strong linkage in the cohort. The later analysis used no new phenotypic data to find candidate immune exposures, relying instead on TCR beta sequences and their occurrence across donors. The genetic ancestry cluster associated with self-reported Caucasian donors included over 65% of the approximately 400 genotyped donors. Class I and class II HLA loci were covered by the typing at four-digit resolution. An earlier analysis of several hundred of the donors used high-throughput TCR beta sequencing to judge whether each TCR beta V gene segment behaved as functional or pseudogenic. About 280 gigabases of sequencing data and tens of millions of unique TCR sequences made up an early release that covered approximately 650 HLA-typed donors. All discovery cohort repertoires had been generated using a single sequencing platform. The study aimed to test whether signatures of past pathogen exposure could be identified by cataloging public T cell receptors. In addition to the first cohort of 650 to 800 subjects, a separate validation cohort of 120 different subjects was used. Typing coverage varied by locus: roughly 629-630 donors for A, B, C, DRB1 and DQB1; roughly 520 for DQA1; 606 for DPA1; around 450 for DPB1. A later analysis re-analyzed previously published TCR beta repertoires from 660 or so donors and added high-resolution HLA genotyping to study TCR occurrence patterns. The T cell repertoires of some 670 subjects were profiled by immunosequencing and related to cytomegalovirus serostatus. In a later genetic analysis, genome-wide SNP genotypes for about three fifths of the 666 donors were used, and that subset was treated as a discovery cohort.

Overall study outcomes, separate from this receptor: The only immune exposure information available for the cohort was CMV serostatus. In a later analysis, several top co-occurrence clusters were reported to appear linked to parvovirus B19, influenza, CMV and Epstein-Barr virus. Assigning TCR associations to individual alleles was difficult when HLA alleles, especially DR and DQ, strongly co-occurred. An association between a missense DCLRE1C variant and V-gene and J-gene trimming of TCR beta chains was found in a later genetic analysis and replicated in an independent cohort. A later analysis found that most CMV-associated TCR beta chains appeared HLA-restricted, with HLA associations seemingly driven largely by CMV exposure. The authors suggested that the approach could potentially be generalized to other disease states and immunological phenotypes. In a later analysis, 16,951 TCR beta sequences were associated with specific HLA alleles at a false discovery rate of 0.05. According to a later analysis, TCR association rates differed among HLA loci, with DRB1 alleles showing the most associated TCRs and HLA-C alleles showing the fewest. A further reported finding was that TCR beta sequences accurately predicted the HLA-A and HLA-B alleles for most subjects in the first cohort. A few of the identified cytomegalovirus-associated TCR beta chains were confirmed in vitro to be specific for cytomegalovirus antigens. Most TCR sequences were seen in very few donors, while some public TCRs were found in many individuals. Linkage disequilibrium might explain the correlated functional status among segregating V segments, but an unknown experimental factor could not be excluded. The classifier was reported to diagnose cytomegalovirus status with high specificity and sensitivity in both the original cohort and the validation cohort. Compared with equally common non-associated chains, HLA-associated TCR beta chains in a later analysis were more clonally expanded and had lower generation probabilities. This cohort had only TCR beta chains sequenced, and the lack of alpha or paired-chain data limited which features could be detected. Because HLA typing was missing for some donors at each locus, association tests included only the typed subset. Approximately 16 rarely observed V segments, including chromosome 9 orphons, were excluded from the earlier analysis of several hundred of the donors because counts were too low. Roughly uniform sequencing depth across donors was assumed in presence/absence analyses, although this assumption may not hold. A cluster of highly shared sequence variants was judged likely to be a technical artifact of the sequencing pipeline. An earlier analysis of several hundred of the donors showed that most TCR beta V segments appeared in productive rearrangements either about 90% or about 30% of the time, which broadly matched IMGT annotations. The study listed 150 to 200 TCR beta chains as associated with cytomegalovirus. In a later genetic analysis, fewer N-insertions in productive TCRs were reported among donors in an Asian-associated ancestry cluster than the approximately 710-donor mean. The 87-base-pair reads could not distinguish some IMGT-functional V segments, including TRBV6-2 and TRBV6-3, so those segments were excluded.

The cohort consisted of fewer than 700 healthy bone marrow donors. At the time of sampling, every cohort member was nominally healthy, though immune exposures that went unrecorded were likely present. The donor tested CMV seronegative and was one of the 352 seronegative cohort members. Each donor provided a peripheral blood sample, and peripheral blood mononuclear cells were used for TCR beta sequencing. The Qiagen DNeasy Blood Extraction Kit was used to extract genomic DNA from the blood cell samples. This clone appeared once. Its antigen remains undetermined. No base quality information exists; no much larger clone differs at one position. The CDR3 spans 16 residues, from the cysteine through the phenylalanine. The only DNA kept is the CDR3, 48 bases in frame from the first base. The V end gives up 5 bases and the J end 2 bases, leaving 9 bases in the junction not matched to a gene. According to the germline V gene (reference sequence), CDR1 reads LNHNV and CDR2 reads YYDKDF.

Receptors were amplified or captured by the immunoSEQ multiplex PCR assay. For the multiplex PCR, a mixture combining 60 forward primers for TCR Vbeta segments and 13 reverse primers for TCR Jbeta segments was used. Amplification of the CDR3 region of rearranged TCR beta genes was performed with a multiplex PCR assay on genomic DNA. On the Illumina HiSeq System, the amplified TCR beta libraries were sequenced as 87-base-pair reads. The study's own analysis went as follows. In a later analysis, 77 million or so unique TCR beta chains were counted across the 500 to 850 repertoires, and around 10 million of these chains were shared by at least two donors. A nearest-neighbor algorithm error-corrected the raw reads and collapsed the reads into unique sequences, merging closely related sequences to remove PCR and sequencing errors. V, D and J gene segments were assigned by aligning CDR3 sequences to IMGT reference sequences. Each retained sequence needed at least a six-nucleotide match to both a V gene segment and a J gene segment. Rearrangements were called productive when the CDR3 lacked stop codons and stayed in frame with V and J; all others were non-productive. CDR3 was defined according to IMGT convention as the region running from the second conserved V-encoded cysteine to the conserved J-encoded phenylalanine. The earlier analysis of about 610 of the donors excluded any sequence lacking an unambiguous match to a single V gene segment. An earlier analysis of a few hundred of the donors classified V segments as functional when productive rearrangements were above 56.7% and as segregating when the standard deviation between donors was above 5%. To diagnose cytomegalovirus status from the catalog of TCR beta chain sequences, a statistical classification framework was built. A later analysis assigned V and J genes by comparing TCR nucleotide sequences with IMGT/GENE-DB human TR gene sequences. A later analysis assigned CDR3 sequences and most-parsimonious VDJ recombination scenarios with the TCRdist pipeline. In a later analysis, each TCR beta chain was defined by its CDR3 amino acid sequence together with its V-gene family, and reads lacking a unique V-gene family were excluded. A later analysis removed 450 to 600 highly shared, low-generation-probability nucleotide sequences to deal with suspected cross-contamination and a sequencing artifact. For each public chain, a later analysis derived a clonal expansion index from normalized ranks of inferred template counts within each repertoire. In a later analysis, generation probabilities were computed using a VDJ recombination model fitted to out-of-frame rearrangements, and the results were checked against IGoR. In a later analysis, hypergeometric tests were used to score TCR-TCR, TCR-HLA and TCR-CMV co-occurrence, with a repertoire-size bias correction applied to TCR pairs. False discovery rates were estimated in a later analysis by permuting HLA or CMV assignments 20 times. A later analysis grouped co-occurring TCRs with DBSCAN, adding TCRdist sequence similarity when clustering within HLA-allele-positive subsets. Repertoires with fewer than 30,000 or more than 120,000 public chains, plus five repertoires with anomalous nucleotide sharing, were excluded from co-occurrence clustering. Sourced from immuneACCESS, this table was stored by TCRdb with only in-frame sequences that have V and J called. A share of the clones is absent; for the studies checked, an unresolved V gene accounts for under half, and the remainder has no known explanation. V and J calls and clone size are as listed in that table; D and trimming were resolved from the DNA. The sample records about 97,000 clones, 75% to 90% of which are singletons. The ten biggest clones cover 3% to 4% of the sample.

The TCR comes from a man aged 25-40 years in good health and CMV-seronegative. The chain uses TRBV15 and TRBJ1-5; 7 central nucleotides agree with TRBD1. The specimen sequenced was PBMCs. The CDR3 is CATSGGTVSGNQPQHF. The sequence in DNA is TGTGCCACCAGCGGTGGGACAGTTAGTGGCAATCAGCCCCAGCATTTT. The entire variable domain, with the stretches around the CDR3 drawn from the reference TRBV15 and TRBJ1-5 proteins, is DAMVIQNPRYQVTQFGKPVTLSCSQTLNHNVMYWYQQKSSQAPKLLFHYYDKDFNNEADTPDNFQSRRPNTSFCFLDIRSPGLGDTAMYLCATSGGTVSGNQPQHFGDGTRLSIL.